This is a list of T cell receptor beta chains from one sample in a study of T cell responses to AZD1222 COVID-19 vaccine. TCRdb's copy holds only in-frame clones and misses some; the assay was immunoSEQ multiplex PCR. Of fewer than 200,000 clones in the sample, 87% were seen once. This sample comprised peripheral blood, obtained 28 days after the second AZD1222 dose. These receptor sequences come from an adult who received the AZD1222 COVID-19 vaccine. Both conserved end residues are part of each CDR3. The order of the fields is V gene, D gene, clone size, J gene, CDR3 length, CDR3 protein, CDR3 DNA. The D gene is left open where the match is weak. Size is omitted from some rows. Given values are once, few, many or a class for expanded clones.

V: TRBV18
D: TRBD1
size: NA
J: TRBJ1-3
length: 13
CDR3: CASQQGSGNTIYF
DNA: TGTGCCAGTCAACAGGGGTCTGGAAACACCATATATTTT

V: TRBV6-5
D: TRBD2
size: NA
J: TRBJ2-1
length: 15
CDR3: CASWGGASGVSEQFF
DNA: TGTGCCAGTTGGGGGGGGGCTAGCGGGGTAAGTGAGCAGTTCTTC

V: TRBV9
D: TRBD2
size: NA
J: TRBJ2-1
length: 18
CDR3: CASSSAGRGLAGGLEQFF
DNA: TGTGCCAGCAGCTCAGCTGGGAGAGGGCTAGCGGGGGGCCTTGAGCAGTTCTTC

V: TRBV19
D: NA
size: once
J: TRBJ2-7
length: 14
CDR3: CASSKDAGEGRQYF
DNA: TGTGCCAGTAGTAAAGACGCCGGCGAGGGCCGGCAGTACTTC

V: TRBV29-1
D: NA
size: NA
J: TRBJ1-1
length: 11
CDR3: CSVEGSGEAFF
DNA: TGCAGCGTTGAGGGGTCAGGAGAAGCTTTCTTT

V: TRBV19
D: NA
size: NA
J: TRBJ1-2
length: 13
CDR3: CASSMALYDGYTF
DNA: TGTGCCAGTAGTATGGCCCTATACGATGGCTACACCTTC

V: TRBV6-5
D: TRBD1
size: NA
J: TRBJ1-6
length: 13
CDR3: CANRDRGSSPLHF
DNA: TGTGCAAACCGGGACAGGGGCTCTTCACCCCTCCACTTT

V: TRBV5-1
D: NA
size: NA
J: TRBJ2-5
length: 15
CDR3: CASSLALGAGETQYF
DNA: TGCGCCAGCAGCTTGGCGTTGGGGGCGGGGGAGACCCAGTACTTC

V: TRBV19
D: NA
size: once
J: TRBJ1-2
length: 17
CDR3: CASSIGGGTTPLYGYTF
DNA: TGTGCCAGTAGTATAGGCGGGGGGACCACTCCATTGTATGGCTACACCTTC

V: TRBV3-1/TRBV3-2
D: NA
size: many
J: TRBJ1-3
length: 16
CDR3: CASSQDNRAGGNTIYF
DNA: TGTGCCAGCAGCCAAGATAACCGGGCTGGGGGAAACACCATATATTTT

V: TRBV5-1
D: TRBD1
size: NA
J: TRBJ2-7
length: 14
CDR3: CASSFGTGTYEQYF
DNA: TGCGCCAGCAGCTTTGGGACAGGCACCTACGAGCAGTACTTC

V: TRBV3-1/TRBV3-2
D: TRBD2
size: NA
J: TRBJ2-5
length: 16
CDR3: CASSPPGLGVEETQYF
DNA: TGTGCCAGCAGCCCACCGGGACTAGGCGTAGAAGAGACCCAGTACTTC

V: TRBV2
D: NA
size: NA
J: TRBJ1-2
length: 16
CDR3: CASSELRGLANYGYTF
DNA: TGTGCCAGCAGTGAACTACGGGGCCTAGCTAACTATGGCTACACCTTC

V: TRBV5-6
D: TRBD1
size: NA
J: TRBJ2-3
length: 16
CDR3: CASSLDVTGVTDTQYF
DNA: TGTGCCAGCAGCTTGGATGTGACAGGGGTCACAGATACGCAGTATTTT

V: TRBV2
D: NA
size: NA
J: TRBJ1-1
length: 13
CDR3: CASSEVEGTEAFF
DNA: TGTGCCAGCAGTGAAGTAGAAGGGACTGAAGCTTTCTTT

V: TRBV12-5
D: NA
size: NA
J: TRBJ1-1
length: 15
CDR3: CASGLVLNLNTEAFF
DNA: TGTGCTAGTGGTTTGGTACTCAACCTGAACACTGAAGCTTTCTTT

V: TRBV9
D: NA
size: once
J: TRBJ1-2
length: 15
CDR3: CASSPGGGRNYGYTF
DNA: TGTGCCAGCAGCCCCGGGGGTGGCAGGAACTATGGCTACACCTTC

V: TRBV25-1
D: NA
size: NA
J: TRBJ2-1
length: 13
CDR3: CASSEYKGREQFF
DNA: TGTGCCAGCAGTGAATATAAAGGGCGCGAGCAGTTCTTC

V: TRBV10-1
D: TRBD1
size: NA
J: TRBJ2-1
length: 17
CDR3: CASSAPPTGDSYNEQFF
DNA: TGCGCCAGCAGCGCTCCGCCGACAGGGGACTCCTACAATGAGCAGTTCTTC

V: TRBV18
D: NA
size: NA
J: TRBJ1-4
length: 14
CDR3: CASSPDFTNEKLFF
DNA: TGTGCCAGCTCACCGGACTTCACTAATGAAAAACTGTTTTTT

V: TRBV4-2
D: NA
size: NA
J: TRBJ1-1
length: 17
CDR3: CASSQGGLQGRDTEAFF
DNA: TGTGCCAGCAGCCAAGGGGGTTTACAGGGACGGGACACTGAAGCTTTCTTT

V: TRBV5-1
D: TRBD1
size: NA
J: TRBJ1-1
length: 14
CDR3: CASTTGEGNTEAFF
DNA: TGCGCCAGCACCACAGGGGAGGGGAACACTGAAGCTTTCTTT

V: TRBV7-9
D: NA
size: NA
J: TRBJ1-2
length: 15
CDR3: CASSLVAGADYGYTF
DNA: TGTGCCAGCAGCTTAGTGGCAGGGGCCGATTATGGCTACACCTTC

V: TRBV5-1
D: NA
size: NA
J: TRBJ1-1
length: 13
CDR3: CASRGDQGTEAFF
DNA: TGCGCCAGTCGCGGGGACCAGGGGACTGAAGCTTTCTTT

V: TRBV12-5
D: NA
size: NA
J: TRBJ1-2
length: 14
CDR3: CASGLSGRPASYTF
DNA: TGTGCTAGTGGTCTCTCGGGACGGCCGGCTAGCTACACCTTC

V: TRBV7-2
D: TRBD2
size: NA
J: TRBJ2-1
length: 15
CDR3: CASSHRGGPYNEQFF
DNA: TGTGCCAGCAGCCACCGGGGGGGACCTTACAATGAGCAGTTCTTC

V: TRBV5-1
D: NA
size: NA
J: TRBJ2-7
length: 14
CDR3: CASSLEAGVYEQYF
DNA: TGCGCCAGCAGCTTGGAGGCAGGAGTCTACGAGCAGTACTTC

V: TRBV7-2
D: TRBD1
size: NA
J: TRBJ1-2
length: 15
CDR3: CASSPGQGAFYGYTF
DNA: TGTGCCAGCAGCCCAGGACAGGGGGCTTTCTATGGCTACACCTTC

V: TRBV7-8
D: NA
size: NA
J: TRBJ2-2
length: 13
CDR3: CASSLAATGELFF
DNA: TGTGCCAGCAGCTTAGCTGCCACCGGGGAGCTGTTTTTT

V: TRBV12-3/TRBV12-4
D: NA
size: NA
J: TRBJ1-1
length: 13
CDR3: CASSVGVNTEAFF
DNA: TGTGCCAGCAGCGTTGGAGTGAACACTGAAGCTTTCTTT

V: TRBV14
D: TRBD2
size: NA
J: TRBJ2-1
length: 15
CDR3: CASSQDRLGGSEQFF
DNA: TGTGCCAGCAGCCAAGATAGGCTGGGGGGGAGTGAGCAGTTCTTC

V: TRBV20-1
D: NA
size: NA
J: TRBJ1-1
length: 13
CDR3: CSASRQTNTEAFF
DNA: TGCAGTGCTAGTCGGCAGACTAACACTGAAGCTTTCTTT

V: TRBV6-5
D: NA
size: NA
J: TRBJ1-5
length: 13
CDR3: CASSRLKDQPQHF
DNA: TGTGCCAGCAGTAGACTGAAGGATCAGCCCCAGCATTTT

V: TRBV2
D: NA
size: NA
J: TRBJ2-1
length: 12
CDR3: CASSSWDNEQFF
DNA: TGTGCCTCCTCTAGCTGGGACAATGAGCAGTTCTTC

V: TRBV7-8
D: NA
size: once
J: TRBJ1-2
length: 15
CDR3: CASSLAPLGGDGYTF
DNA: TGTGCCAGCAGCTTAGCCCCCCTTGGGGGCGATGGCTACACCTTC

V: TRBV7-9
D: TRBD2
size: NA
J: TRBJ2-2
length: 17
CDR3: CASSPTSGGSNTGELFF
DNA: TGTGCCAGCAGCCCCACTAGCGGGGGGTCCAACACCGGGGAGCTGTTTTTT

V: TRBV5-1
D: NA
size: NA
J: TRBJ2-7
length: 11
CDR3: CASSLDGGQYF
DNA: TGCGCCAGCAGCTTGGACGGTGGGCAGTACTTC

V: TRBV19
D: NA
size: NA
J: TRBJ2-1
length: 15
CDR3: CASSKGGALYNEQFF
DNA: TGTGCCAGTAGTAAGGGGGGGGCCCTCTACAATGAGCAGTTCTTC

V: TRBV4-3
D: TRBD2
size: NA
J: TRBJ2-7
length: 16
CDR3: CASSQESAGSSYEQYF
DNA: TGCGCCAGCAGCCAAGAATCAGCGGGAAGCTCCTACGAGCAGTACTTC

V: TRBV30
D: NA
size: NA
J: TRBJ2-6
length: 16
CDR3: CAWRALGTSGANVLTF
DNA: TGTGCCTGGAGAGCCCTAGGAACTTCTGGGGCCAACGTCCTGACTTTC

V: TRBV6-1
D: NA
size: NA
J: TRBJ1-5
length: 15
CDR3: CASSQDRHSNQPQHF
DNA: TGTGCCAGCAGTCAGGACAGACATAGCAATCAGCCCCAGCATTTT

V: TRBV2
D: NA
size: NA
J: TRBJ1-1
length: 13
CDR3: CASSRHPGTEAFF
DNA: TGTGCCAGCAGTAGACACCCGGGGACTGAAGCTTTCTTT

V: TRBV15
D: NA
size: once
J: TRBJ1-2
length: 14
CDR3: CATTMDTVVYGYTF
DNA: TGTGCCACCACCATGGACACTGTAGTCTATGGCTACACCTTC